This T cell receptor beta chain is drawn from a study of radiation and T cells in renal cell carcinoma. Across the whole study: Nephrectomy followed 15 Gy stereotactic body radiation by 4 weeks. Overall study findings and caveats: Top tumor clonotypes rose in blood 2 weeks post-radiation, then contracted.

Time point indicated: blood 2 weeks post-SBRT. Treatment reported: 15 Gy SBRT to primary tumor, nephrectomy 4 weeks later. Radiation-treated patients gave blood at baseline, week 2 and week 4. CDR1 is ENHRY and CDR2 is SYGVKD in the germline V gene. Trimming cost V 5 bases and J 5 bases, with 13 bases left between them. The CDR3 loop spans 13 amino acids. To note about this clone: Its cognate antigen is unknown.

TCRdb's copy holds only in-frame clones and misses some; the assay was immunoSEQ multiplex PCR. The repertoire holds 100,000 to 150,000 clones, with 70% to 90% as singletons. This receptor was obtained from a woman between 70 and 85 years old with renal cell carcinoma. The source was blood, collected from a patient whose treatment included radiotherapy and nephrectomy. V and J are TRBV10-3 and TRBJ2-7, with D perhaps being TRBD1 or TRBD2 (5 bases each). CDR3 loop: CAISYQGDHEQYF. The CDR3 nucleotides read TGTGCCATCAGTTACCAGGGAGACCACGAGCAGTACTTC.